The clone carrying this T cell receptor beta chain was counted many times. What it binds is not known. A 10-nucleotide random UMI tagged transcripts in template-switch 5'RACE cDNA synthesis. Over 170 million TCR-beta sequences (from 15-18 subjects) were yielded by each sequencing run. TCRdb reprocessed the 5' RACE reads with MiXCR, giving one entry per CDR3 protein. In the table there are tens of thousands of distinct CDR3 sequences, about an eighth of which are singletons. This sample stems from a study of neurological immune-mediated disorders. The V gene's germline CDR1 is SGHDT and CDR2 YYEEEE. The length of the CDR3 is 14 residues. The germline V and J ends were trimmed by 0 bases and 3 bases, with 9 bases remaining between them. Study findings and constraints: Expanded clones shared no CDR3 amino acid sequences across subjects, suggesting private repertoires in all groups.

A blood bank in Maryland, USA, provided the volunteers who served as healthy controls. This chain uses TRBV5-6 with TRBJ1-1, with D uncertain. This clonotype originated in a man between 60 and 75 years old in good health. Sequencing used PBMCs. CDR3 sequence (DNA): TGTGCCAGCAGCTTGGTAGGTTATGACACTGAAGCTTTCTTT. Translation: CASSLVGYDTEAFF.